This TCR beta chain was sequenced for a study of T cells after yellow fever vaccination. This clonotype was observed a handful of times. TCRdb ran MiXCR on the 5' RACE reads and lists one entry per CDR3 protein. The sample has roughly 94,000 distinct CDR3 sequences, over 8% seen once. Germline V gene sequence: CDR1 MGHRA, CDR2 YSYEKL. This CDR3 comprises 18 residues. The J segment lost 0 bases and the V segment lost 0 bases, leaving 9 bases of the junction unmatched. The rearrangement joins TRBV4-1 to TRBJ2-3, with 7 positions matching TRBD2. This receptor was obtained from a man between 18 and 29 years old who received the YFV17D yellow fever vaccine. Material: CD8+ T cells not binding an NS4B(214-222) dextramer, sorted from PBMCs, obtained about 2 weeks after the first yellow fever vaccination. CDR3 nucleotides: TGCGCCAGCAGCCAAGAACCGGGAGGCCGAGGGAGCACAGATACGCAGTATTTT. It encodes CASSQEPGGRGSTDTQYF.